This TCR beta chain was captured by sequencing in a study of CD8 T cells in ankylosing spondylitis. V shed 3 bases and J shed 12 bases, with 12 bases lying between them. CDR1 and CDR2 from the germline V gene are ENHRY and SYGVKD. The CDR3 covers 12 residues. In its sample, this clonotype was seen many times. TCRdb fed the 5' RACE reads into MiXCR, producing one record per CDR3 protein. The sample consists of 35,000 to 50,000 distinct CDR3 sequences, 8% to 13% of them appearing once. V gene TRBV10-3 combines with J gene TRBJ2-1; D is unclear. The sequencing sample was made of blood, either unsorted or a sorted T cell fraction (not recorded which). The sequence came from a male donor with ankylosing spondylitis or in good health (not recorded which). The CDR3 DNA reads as TGTGCCATCAGTGATGAAACGATAGGGCAGTTCTTC. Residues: CAISDETIGQFF.